Following are 10 T cell receptor beta chains from one sample sequenced in a study of cytomegalovirus exposure and HLA in healthy donors. The PCR had 60 Vbeta and 13 Jbeta primers. The assay was immunoSEQ multiplex PCR, and TCRdb's table has in-frame clones only and misses some. Seen here are some 200,000 clones, around 80% observed once, and the top ten hold about 2.1%. The sample was PBMCs. These receptors were collected from a woman in her 30s in good health and CMV-seropositive.

This clone has only a few counts. The V and J genes are TRBV19 and TRBJ1-1, with a tentative D call TRBD1 (5 bases). Germline V gene data show CDR1 as LNHDA and CDR2 as SQIVND (reference sequence). The V end was cut by 8 bases, the J end by 11 bases, with 18 bases between. The CDR3 extends over 12 amino acids. In nucleotides, the CDR3 is TGTGCCAGTTCTTTGATCGGGGGACCGGCTTTCTTT. This sequence encodes CASSLIGGPAFF.

This clone was observed a few times. The chain couples TRBV10-2 to TRBJ2-7; TRBD1 aligns across 9 bases. Germline CDR1 reads WSHSY; CDR2 reads SAAADI. CDR3 length: 13 residues. The trim removed 10 bases at V and 5 bases at J, leaving 9 bases unmatched. The CDR3 sequence: CATDRGVRDEQYF. The CDR3 region has the DNA TGCGCCACCGACAGGGGGGTACGCGACGAGCAGTACTTC.

J is TRBJ2-3 and V is TRBV9; 11 nucleotides align to TRBD1. Germline V gene sequence: CDR1 SGDLS, CDR2 YYNGEE. The V gene end was trimmed by 0 bases and the J gene end by 3 bases; junction bases not matched to a gene: 3. The CDR3 has 16 residues. The CDR3 coding sequence is TGTGCCAGCAGCGTAGGGGGGACAGGGGGAACAGATACGCAGTATTTT. Its translation: CASSVGGTGGTDTQYF.

This clone has only one observation. V is TRBV28 and J is TRBJ2-7; D is undetermined. The CDR3 length is 13 residues. CDR1 is MDHEN and CDR2 is SYDVKM in the germline V gene. V was trimmed by 3 bases and J by 6 bases, leaving 12 bases between them. As DNA, the CDR3 is TGTGCCAGCAGTTTCCTTACGACACTCGAGCAGTACTTC. It codes for CASSFLTTLEQYF.

The genes are TRBV10-3 and TRBJ2-2; D unclear. Germline V gene lookup returns CDR1 ENHRY and CDR2 SYGVKD. V was clipped by 4 bases and J by 8 bases, with 5 bases between them. This CDR3 region has 11 residues. CDR3 protein: CAISATGELFF. CDR3 bases: TGTGCCATCAGTGCAACAGGGGAGCTGTTTTTT.

This chain joins TRBV2 and TRBJ1-4; possible D gene TRBD1, 5 bases. The CDR3 loop spans 14 amino acids. Germline loops: CDR1 SNHLY, CDR2 FYNNEI. V lost 6 bases and J 7 bases, leaving 15 bases between the germline ends. CDR3 DNA: TGTGCCAGCAGCGCCCGGGACTCGGGTGAAAAACTGTTTTTT. It yields the protein CASSARDSGEKLFF. Full variable domain (outside the CDR3, taken from reference TRBV2 and TRBJ1-4): EPEVTQTPSHQVTQMGQEVILRCVPISNHLYFYWYRQILGQKVEFLVSFYNNEISEKSEIFDDQFSVERPDGSNFTLKIRSTKLEDSAMYFCASSARDSGEKLFFGSGTQLSVL.

The chain links TRBV2 to TRBJ1-5; 7 bases are a match to TRBD1. The CDR3 is made up of 16 amino acids. V lost 4 bases to trimming and J lost 3 bases; unmatched junction nucleotides: 9. CDR1 and CDR2 (germline): SNHLY, FYNNEI. The CDR3 protein is CASSVEGQRANQPQHF. The CDR3 DNA reads TGTGCCAGCAGTGTGGAGGGACAGAGAGCCAATCAGCCCCAGCATTTT.

The gene calls are TRBV7-2 and TRBJ2-2; possibly TRBD2 for D (6 bases). V dropped 2 bases and J dropped 10 bases, with 14 bases sitting between them. The germline V gene has CDR1 SGHTA and CDR2 FQGNSA. The CDR3 has 14 residues. The CDR3 spells CASSLRGSGSELFF. In DNA form, the CDR3 reads TGTGCCAGCAGCTTACGAGGTAGCGGATCGGAGCTGTTTTTT.

This chain connects TRBV6-5 to TRBJ1-5; D gene uncertain. This CDR3 is built from 13 residues. The V and J ends lost 4 bases and 5 bases respectively, with 9 bases between them. Germline V gene sequence: CDR1 MNHEY, CDR2 SVGAGI. The CDR3 bases are TGTGCCAGCAGTTCACGACGGGATCAGCCCCAGCATTTT. This encodes CASSSRRDQPQHF.

To note about this clone: The junction departs from the called germline gene at one end, perhaps through a read error. The CDR3 region is CASSRDSPIWVF. The CDR3 DNA reads TGTGCCAGCAGTCGCGACAGCCCCATCTGGGTCTTC. The J gene is TRBJ2-1, the V gene TRBV5-4; TRBD1 is a possible D gene (5 bases). CDR1 is SGHNT, CDR2 YYREEE, per germline (reference sequence). The CDR3 has 12 amino acids.